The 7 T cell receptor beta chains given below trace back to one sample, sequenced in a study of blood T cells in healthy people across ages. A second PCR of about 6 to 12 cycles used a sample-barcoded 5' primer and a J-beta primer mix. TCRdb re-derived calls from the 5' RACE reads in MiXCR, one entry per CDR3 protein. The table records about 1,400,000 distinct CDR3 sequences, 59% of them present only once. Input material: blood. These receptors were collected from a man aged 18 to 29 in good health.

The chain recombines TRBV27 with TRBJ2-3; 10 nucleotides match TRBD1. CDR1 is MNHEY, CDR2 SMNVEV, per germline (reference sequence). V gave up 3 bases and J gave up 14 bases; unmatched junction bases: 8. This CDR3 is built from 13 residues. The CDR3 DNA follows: TGTGCCAGCAGTTTCCCCGGACAGGGGGTAACGTATTTT. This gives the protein CASSFPGQGVTYF.

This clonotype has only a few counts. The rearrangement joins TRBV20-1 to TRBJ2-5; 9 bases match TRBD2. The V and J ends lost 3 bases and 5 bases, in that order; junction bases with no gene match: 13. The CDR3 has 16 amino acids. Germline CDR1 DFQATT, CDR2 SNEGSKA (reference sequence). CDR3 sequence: CSASPLAGLRGETQYF. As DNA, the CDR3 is TGCAGTGCTAGCCCCCTAGCGGGACTCCGGGGTGAGACCCAGTACTTC.

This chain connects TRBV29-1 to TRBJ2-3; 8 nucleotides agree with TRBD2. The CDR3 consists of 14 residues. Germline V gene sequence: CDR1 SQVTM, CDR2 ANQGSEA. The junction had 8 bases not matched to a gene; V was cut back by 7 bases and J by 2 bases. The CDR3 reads CSGVLAEVTDTQYF. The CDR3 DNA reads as TGCAGCGGGGTACTAGCGGAGGTCACAGATACGCAGTATTTT.

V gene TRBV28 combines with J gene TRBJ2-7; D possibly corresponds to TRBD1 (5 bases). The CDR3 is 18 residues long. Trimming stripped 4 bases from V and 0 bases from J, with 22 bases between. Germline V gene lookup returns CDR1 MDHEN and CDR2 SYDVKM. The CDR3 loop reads CASSSGGWRDSISYEQYF. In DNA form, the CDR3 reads TGTGCCAGCAGTTCCGGTGGGTGGCGCGACAGTATCTCCTACGAGCAGTACTTC.

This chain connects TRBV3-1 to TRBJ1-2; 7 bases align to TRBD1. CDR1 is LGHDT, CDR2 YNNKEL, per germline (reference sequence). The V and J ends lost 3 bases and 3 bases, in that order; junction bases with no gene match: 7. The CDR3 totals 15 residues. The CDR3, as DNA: TGTGCCAGCAGCCATTGGGACAGCCGGGACTATGGCTACACCTTC. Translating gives CASSHWDSRDYGYTF. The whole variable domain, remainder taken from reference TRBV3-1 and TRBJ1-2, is DTAVSQTPKYLVTQMGNDKSIKCEQNLGHDTMYWYKQDSKKFLKIMFSYNNKELIINETVPNRFSPKSPDKAHLNLHINSLELGDSAVYFCASSHWDSRDYGYTFGSGTRLTVV.

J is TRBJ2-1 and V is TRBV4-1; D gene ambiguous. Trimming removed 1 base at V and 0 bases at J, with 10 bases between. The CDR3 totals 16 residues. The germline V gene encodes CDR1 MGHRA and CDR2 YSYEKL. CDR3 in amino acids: CASSQGQFSSYNEQFF. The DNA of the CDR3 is TGCGCCAGCAGCCAAGGCCAGTTCAGCTCCTACAATGAGCAGTTCTTC.

CDR3 residues: CSVSRGSYNEQYF. The CDR3 DNA sequence: TGCAGCGTTAGTAGGGGTTCGTACAATGAGCAGTACTTC. The genes are TRBV29-1 and TRBJ2-1; a weak D match, TRBD1 (5 bases). The assigned J gene may be wrong: the sequence end matches TRBJ2-7 better. The germline V gene encodes CDR1 SQVTM and CDR2 ANQGSEA. The CDR3 sequence is 13 residues long.